This paragraph covers one TCR beta chain sequence. These data come from a study of blood T cell repertoires in COVID-19. Turning to the study itself: From the United States, Italy and Spain came samples of acute and convalescent COVID-19. Sample material is recorded as cDNA or gDNA derived from T cells, B-cell-depleted T cells, or PBMCs.

Trimming took off 3 bases at V and 1 base at J, with 12 bases between the two ends. CDR1 and CDR2 from the germline V gene are SGHTA and FQGNSA. CDR3 length equals 15 residues. Original processing methods: Cell counts per sample came from amplifying reference gene primers. Generated by immunoSEQ multiplex PCR, the TCRdb table keeps only in-frame clones and is missing some. That table supplies the V and J calls and clone size; D and trimming were determined from the DNA. The data show about 290,000 clones, roughly 89% seen once. This receptor was identified in a woman aged 35 to 49 who had recovered from COVID-19. This chain uses TRBV7-2 with TRBJ1-1, with D possibly matching TRBD1 (5 bases). Sequencing input: peripheral blood. This CDR3 is CASSFGWGANTEAFF. CDR3 nucleotide sequence: TGTGCCAGCAGCTTCGGGTGGGGCGCGAACACTGAAGCTTTCTTT.